The next 19 T cell receptor beta chains were all read from a single sample in a study of shared T cell receptors in the human thymus. Libraries were prepared by immunoSEQ multiplex PCR; TCRdb keeps only in-frame clonotypes and omits some of them. The sample lists roughly 710,000 clones; approximately 83% were seen once. This sample also belongs to another study, concerning human thymus T cells.

Sequenced material: thymocytes. These receptors all stem from a girl under three years old with a congenital heart defect.

As DNA, the CDR3 is TGTGCCGACCAGGGGAACACTGAAGCTTTCTTT. It yields the protein CADQGNTEAFF. The J gene is TRBJ1-1, the V gene TRBV12-5; a weak D match, TRBD1 (5 bases). Germline CDR1 reads LGHNT; CDR2 reads FRNRAP. The CDR3 covers 11 residues.

The V call is TRBV6-5, the J call TRBJ2-7; 7 bases fit TRBD1. This CDR3 spans 13 amino acids. In germline, CDR1 is MNHEY, CDR2 SVGAGI. The junction had 2 bases not matched to a gene; V was cut back by 6 bases and J by 0 bases. The CDR3 region has the DNA TGTGCCAGCAGCCGGACAGGCTCCTACGAGCAGTACTTC. Translated: CASSRTGSYEQYF.

The rearrangement uses TRBV27 and TRBJ2-7; 11 bases match TRBD1. V lost 3 bases, J lost 9 bases, and 19 bases stayed unmatched. Germline lookup yields CDR1 MNHEY and CDR2 SMNVEV (reference sequence). The CDR3 totals 18 residues. The CDR3 DNA follows: TGTGCCAGCAGTTTTTTGAAGCTACCGTGGACAGGGGGCTTTAGGCAGTACTTC. Residues: CASSFLKLPWTGGFRQYF.

The chain employs TRBV5-4 and TRBJ2-1; D is perhaps TRBD2 (6 bases). The ends were cut back, 0 bases at V and 0 bases at J, with 16 bases in the middle. This CDR3 spans 18 amino acids. Germline values: CDR1 SGHNT, CDR2 YYREEE (reference sequence). In DNA, the CDR3 is TGTGCCAGCAGCTTGGTTCCAGCGGGCACCAGCTCCTACAATGAGCAGTTCTTC. Translated, it gives CASSLVPAGTSSYNEQFF.

This clone came up a few times. J is TRBJ2-5 and V is TRBV29-1, with 7 bases identical to TRBD1. CDR1 and CDR2 (germline): SQVTM, ANQGSEA. Germline trimming cut 1 base from V and 2 bases from J; bases unmatched to any gene: 1. CDR3 length equals 13 residues. CDR3 nucleotide sequence: TGCAGCGTTGAAGTGGGACAGCAAGAGACCCAGTACTTC. This encodes CSVEVGQQETQYF.

This chain uses TRBV4-3 with TRBJ2-7; 8 bases agree with TRBD2. Trimming cost V 1 base and J 3 bases; bases outside gene matches: 8. In germline, CDR1 is LGHNA, CDR2 YSLEER. CDR3 length equals 16 residues. In DNA, the CDR3 is TGCGCCAGCAGCCAAGTACGGGGGGGGCCGGTCTACGAGCAGTACTTC. Amino acids: CASSQVRGGPVYEQYF.

The chain is built from TRBV4-2 and TRBJ1-5; D possibly corresponds to TRBD1 (5 bases). The CDR3 length is 17 residues. In germline, CDR1 is LGHNA, CDR2 YNFKEQ. The germline V and J ends were trimmed by 1 base and 5 bases, with 18 bases remaining between them. The CDR3: CASSQGIHYRSYQPQHF. CDR3 nucleotides: TGTGCCAGCAGCCAAGGAATCCACTACAGGAGCTATCAGCCCCAGCATTTT.

The gene calls are TRBV7-9 and TRBJ1-3; D gene ambiguous. Germline assignment: CDR1 SEHNR and CDR2 FQNEAQ (reference sequence). The CDR3 is made up of 16 amino acids. V lost 1 base to trimming and J lost 0 bases, with 10 bases between them. CDR3 coding DNA: TGTGCCAGCAGCTTAGTAACTGGGAGCTCTGGAAACACCATATATTTT. Amino acids: CASSLVTGSSGNTIYF.

This rearrangement joins TRBV19 to TRBJ1-2; perhaps TRBD1 as D (5 bases). Germline CDR1 and CDR2: LNHDA and SQIVND (reference sequence). With 3 bases removed from V and 7 bases from J, the gap between germline ends came to 21 bases. The CDR3 contains 16 residues. This CDR3 is CASSMAGSILRSGYTF. The CDR3 DNA reads TGTGCCAGTAGTATGGCAGGGTCAATACTTAGAAGTGGCTACACCTTC.

This clone occurred once. The chain is built from TRBV11-3 and TRBJ2-7; 9 bases are shared with TRBD1. Germline V lookup: CDR1 SGHNT, CDR2 YENEEA. The CDR3 spans 15 residues. Unmatched junction bases numbered 8, after V lost 6 bases and J lost 2 bases. CDR3 amino acids: CASRHAGTGPYEQYF. The CDR3 DNA sequence: TGTGCCAGCAGACATGCCGGGACAGGGCCCTACGAGCAGTACTTC.

The chain has TRBV4-2 and TRBJ1-5; D gene uncertain. V lost 1 base, J lost 7 bases, and 20 bases lay in between. This CDR3 has 17 amino acids. Per germline, CDR1 LGHNA and CDR2 YNFKEQ. The CDR3 region has the DNA TGTGCCAGCAGCCAAGCGGATCAGAGTCCGGGGTGGCAGCCCCAGCATTTT. It specifies CASSQADQSPGWQPQHF.

This clone occurred once. The rearrangement joins TRBV28 to TRBJ1-1; D gene ambiguous. The V end was cut by 2 bases, the J end by 1 base, with 11 bases between. From germline, CDR1 is MDHEN and CDR2 SYDVKM. CDR3 length: 15 residues. The CDR3 region has the DNA TGTGCCAGCAGTTTAAACCTGGAGAAGAACACTGAAGCTTTCTTT. Translated, it gives CASSLNLEKNTEAFF.

This chain joins TRBV6-1 and TRBJ2-7; tentative D call: TRBD1 (5 bases). The CDR3 length is 15 residues. Germline CDR1 and CDR2: MNHNS and SASEGT. Trimming left V 7 bases short and J 2 bases short, with 18 bases between. CDR3 nucleotides: TGTGCCAGCACCCTAGGGGCAGCGCCCCCCTACGAGCAGTACTTC. Its translation: CASTLGAAPPYEQYF.

The chain joins TRBV7-2 to TRBJ2-3; D perhaps matches TRBD2 (5 bases). Germline CDR1 reads SGHTA; CDR2 reads FQGNSA. V was pared by 4 bases and J by 1 base, with 15 bases between. The CDR3 has 16 residues. CDR3 nucleotide sequence: TGTGCCAGCAGCTCCGACCGGGGTGAGGGCACAGATACGCAGTATTTT. Its protein is CASSSDRGEGTDTQYF. Full variable domain (rest looked up from reference TRBV7-2 and TRBJ2-3): GAGVSQSPSNKVTEKGKDVELRCDPISGHTALYWYRQSLGQGLEFLIYFQGNSAPDKSGLPSDRFSAERTGGSVSTLTIQRTQQEDSAVYLCASSSDRGEGTDTQYFGPGTRLTVL.

This clone has more than one count but fewer than ten. The chain joins TRBV14 to TRBJ1-1, with TRBD1 matching 9 bases. The CDR3 runs 16 residues. Unmatched junction bases numbered 8, after V lost 1 base and J lost 5 bases. Germline V gene data show CDR1 as SGHDN and CDR2 as FVKESK. The CDR3 protein is CASSQVEDRGGTEAFF. Here the CDR3 DNA reads TGTGCCAGCAGCCAAGTAGAGGACAGGGGAGGTACTGAAGCTTTCTTT.

The rearrangement joins TRBV2 to TRBJ2-2, with TRBD2 identical over 12 bases. The junction had 10 bases not matched to a gene; V was cut back by 6 bases and J by 5 bases. The CDR3 covers 17 residues. Per germline, CDR1 SNHLY and CDR2 FYNNEI. Here the CDR3 reads CASRASGGAAGTGELFF. The CDR3, as DNA: TGTGCCAGCAGAGCTAGCGGGGGGGCCGCGGGAACCGGGGAGCTGTTTTTT.

V usage is TRBV9 and J usage is TRBJ2-7, with a tentative D call TRBD2 (6 bases). CDR3 size: 14 residues. Germline loops: CDR1 SGDLS, CDR2 YYNGEE. With 2 bases removed from V and 2 bases from J, the gap between germline ends came to 11 bases. The DNA for the CDR3 is TGTGCCAGCAGCGTCGGGGGACCTCCCTACGAGCAGTACTTC. This translates into CASSVGGPPYEQYF.

This clone was counted once. The chain carries TRBV19 and TRBJ2-5, with 9 bases matching TRBD2. CDR1 LNHDA and CDR2 SQIVND come from the germline V gene (reference sequence). The CDR3 consists of 17 residues. Trimming took 5 bases from V and 7 from J; bases not matched to a gene: 17. The CDR3 region is CASSWLGSGGPRGTQYF. Here the CDR3 DNA reads TGTGCCAGTAGTTGGTTGGGTAGCGGGGGCCCGCGGGGGACCCAGTACTTC.

The chain couples TRBV7-9 to TRBJ1-1; maybe TRBD1 (6 bases). V lost 1 base, J lost 1 base, and 22 bases lay in between. Germline lookup yields CDR1 SEHNR and CDR2 FQNEAQ (reference sequence). This CDR3 is built from 19 residues. The CDR3 spells CASSLGSYRAGDQNTEAFF. CDR3 in DNA: TGTGCCAGCAGCTTAGGTTCATACAGGGCCGGGGACCAGAACACTGAAGCTTTCTTT.